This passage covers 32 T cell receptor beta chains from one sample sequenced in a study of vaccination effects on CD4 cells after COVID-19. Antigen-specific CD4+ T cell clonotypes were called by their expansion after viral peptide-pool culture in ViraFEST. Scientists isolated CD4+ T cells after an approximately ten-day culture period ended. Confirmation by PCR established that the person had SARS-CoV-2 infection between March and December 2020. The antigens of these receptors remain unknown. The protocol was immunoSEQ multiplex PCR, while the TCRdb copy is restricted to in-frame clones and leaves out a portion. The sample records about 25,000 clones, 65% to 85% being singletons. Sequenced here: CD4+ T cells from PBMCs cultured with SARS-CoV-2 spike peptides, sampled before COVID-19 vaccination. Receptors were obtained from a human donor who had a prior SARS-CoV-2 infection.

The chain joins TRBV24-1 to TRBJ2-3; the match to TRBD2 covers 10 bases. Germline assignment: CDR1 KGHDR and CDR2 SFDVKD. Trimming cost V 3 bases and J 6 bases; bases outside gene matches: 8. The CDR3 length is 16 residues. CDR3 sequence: CATSDPSGRASDTQYF. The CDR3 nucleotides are TGTGCCACCAGTGATCCGAGCGGGAGGGCCTCGGATACGCAGTATTTT.

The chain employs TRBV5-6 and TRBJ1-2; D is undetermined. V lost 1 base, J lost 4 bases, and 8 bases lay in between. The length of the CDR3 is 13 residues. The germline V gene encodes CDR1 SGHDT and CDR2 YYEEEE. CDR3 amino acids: CASSLNTVYGYTF. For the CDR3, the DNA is TGTGCCAGCAGCTTGAACACCGTCTATGGCTACACCTTC.

DNA of the CDR3: TGTGCCAGTAGCCTCCGGGCGAACACTGAAGCTTTCTTT. Protein product: CASSLRANTEAFF. J is TRBJ1-1 and V is TRBV19; no clear D. The CDR3 sequence is 13 residues long. The germline V gene encodes CDR1 LNHDA and CDR2 SQIVND (reference sequence). Trimming left V 6 bases short and J 1 base short, with 9 bases between.

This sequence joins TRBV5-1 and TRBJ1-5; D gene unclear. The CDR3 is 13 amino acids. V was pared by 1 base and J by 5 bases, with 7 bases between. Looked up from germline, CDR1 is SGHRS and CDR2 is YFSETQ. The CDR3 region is CASSLLVDQPQHF. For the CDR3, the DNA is TGCGCCAGCAGCTTGTTGGTAGATCAGCCCCAGCATTTT.

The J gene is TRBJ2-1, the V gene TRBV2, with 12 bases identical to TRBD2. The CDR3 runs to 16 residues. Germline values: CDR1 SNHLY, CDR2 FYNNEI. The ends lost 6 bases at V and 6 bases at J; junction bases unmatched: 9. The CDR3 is CASSPPGLAGGNEQFF. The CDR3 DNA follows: TGTGCCAGCAGCCCACCGGGACTAGCGGGCGGCAATGAGCAGTTCTTC.

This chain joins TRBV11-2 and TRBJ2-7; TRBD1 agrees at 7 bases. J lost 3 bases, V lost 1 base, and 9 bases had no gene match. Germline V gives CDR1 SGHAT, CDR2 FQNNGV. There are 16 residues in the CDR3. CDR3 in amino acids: CASSLGSLTGYYEQYF. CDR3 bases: TGTGCCAGCAGCTTAGGGTCCCTGACAGGGTACTACGAGCAGTACTTC.

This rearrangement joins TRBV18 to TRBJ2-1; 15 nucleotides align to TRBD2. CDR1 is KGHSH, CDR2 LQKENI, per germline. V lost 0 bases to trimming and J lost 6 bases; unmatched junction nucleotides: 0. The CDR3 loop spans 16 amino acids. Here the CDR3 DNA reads TGTGCCAGCTCACCACCGGGACTAGCGGGAGGCAATGAGCAGTTCTTC. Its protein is CASSPPGLAGGNEQFF.

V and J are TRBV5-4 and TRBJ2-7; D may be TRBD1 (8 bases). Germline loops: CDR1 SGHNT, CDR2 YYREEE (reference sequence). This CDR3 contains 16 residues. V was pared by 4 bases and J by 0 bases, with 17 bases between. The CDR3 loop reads CASSRGQGGSSYEQYF. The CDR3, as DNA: TGTGCCAGCAGCCGCGGACAGGGCGGGAGCTCCTACGAGCAGTACTTC. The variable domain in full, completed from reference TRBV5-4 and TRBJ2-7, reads ETGVTQSPTHLIKTRGQQVTLRCSSQSGHNTVSWYQQALGQGPQFIFQYYREEENGRGNFPPRFSGLQFPNYSSELNVNALELDDSALYLCASSRGQGGSSYEQYFGPGTRLTVT.

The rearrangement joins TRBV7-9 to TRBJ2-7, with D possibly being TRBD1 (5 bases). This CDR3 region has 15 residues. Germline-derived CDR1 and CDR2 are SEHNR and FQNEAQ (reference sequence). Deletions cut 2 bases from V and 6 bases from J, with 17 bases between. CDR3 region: CASSLRGLGRREQYF. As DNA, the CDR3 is TGTGCCAGCAGCTTAAGGGGATTGGGGCGTCGCGAGCAGTACTTC. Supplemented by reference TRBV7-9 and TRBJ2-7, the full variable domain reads DTGVSQNPRHKITKRGQNVTFRCDPISEHNRLYWYRQTLGQGPEFLTYFQNEAQLEKSRLLSDRFSAERPKGSFSTLEIQRTEQGDSAMYLCASSLRGLGRREQYFGPGTRLTVT.

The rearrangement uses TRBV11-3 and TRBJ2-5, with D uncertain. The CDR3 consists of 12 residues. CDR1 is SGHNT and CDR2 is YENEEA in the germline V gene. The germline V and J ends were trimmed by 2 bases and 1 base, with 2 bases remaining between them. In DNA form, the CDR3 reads TGTGCCAGCAGCTTACTCCAAGAGACCCAGTACTTC. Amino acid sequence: CASSLLQETQYF. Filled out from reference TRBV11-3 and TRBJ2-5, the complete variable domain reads EAGVVQSPRYKIIEKKQPVAFWCNPISGHNTLYWYLQNLGQGPELLIRYENEEAVDDSQLPKDRFSAERLKGVDSTLKIQPAELGDSAVYLCASSLLQETQYFGPGTRLLVL.

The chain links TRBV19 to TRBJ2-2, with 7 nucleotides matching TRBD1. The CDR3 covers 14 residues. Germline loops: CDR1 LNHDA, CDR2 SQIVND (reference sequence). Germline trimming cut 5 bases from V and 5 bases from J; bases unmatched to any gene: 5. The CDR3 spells CASSEGAWTGELFF. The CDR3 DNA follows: TGTGCCAGTAGTGAGGGGGCGTGGACCGGGGAGCTGTTTTTT.

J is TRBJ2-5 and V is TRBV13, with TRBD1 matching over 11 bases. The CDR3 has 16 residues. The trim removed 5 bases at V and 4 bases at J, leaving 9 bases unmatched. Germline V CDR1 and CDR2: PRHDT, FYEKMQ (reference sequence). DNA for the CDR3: TGTGCCAGCAGCCCTTGGGACAGGGGGACGGGAGAGACCCAGTACTTC. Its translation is CASSPWDRGTGETQYF.

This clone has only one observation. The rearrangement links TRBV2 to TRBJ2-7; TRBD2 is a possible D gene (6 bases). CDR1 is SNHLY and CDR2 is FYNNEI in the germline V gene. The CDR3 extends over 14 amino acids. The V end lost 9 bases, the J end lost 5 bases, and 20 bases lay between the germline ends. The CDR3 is CASNGGAGTHEQYF. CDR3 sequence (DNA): TGTGCCAGTAATGGAGGGGCAGGGACCCACGAGCAGTACTTC.

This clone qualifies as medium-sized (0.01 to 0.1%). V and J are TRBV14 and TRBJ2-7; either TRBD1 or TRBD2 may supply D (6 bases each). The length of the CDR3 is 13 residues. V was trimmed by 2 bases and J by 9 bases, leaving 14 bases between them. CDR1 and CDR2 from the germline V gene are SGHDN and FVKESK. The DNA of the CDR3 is TGTGCCAGCAGCCAATCGGGGGCATTACGGCAGTACTTC. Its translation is CASSQSGALRQYF.

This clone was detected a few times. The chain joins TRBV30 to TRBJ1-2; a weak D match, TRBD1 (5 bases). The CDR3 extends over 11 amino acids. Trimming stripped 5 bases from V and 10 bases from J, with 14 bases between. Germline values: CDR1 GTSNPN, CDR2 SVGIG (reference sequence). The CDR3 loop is CAWARDGDYTF. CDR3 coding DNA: TGTGCCTGGGCCCGGGACGGGGACTACACCTTC.

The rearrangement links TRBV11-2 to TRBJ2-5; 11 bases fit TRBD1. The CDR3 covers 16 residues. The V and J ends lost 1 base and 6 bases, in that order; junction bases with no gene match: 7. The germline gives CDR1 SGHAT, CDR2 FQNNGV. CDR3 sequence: CASSLGRTGGVQTQYF. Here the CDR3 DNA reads TGTGCCAGCAGCTTAGGGCGGACAGGGGGCGTCCAGACCCAGTACTTC.

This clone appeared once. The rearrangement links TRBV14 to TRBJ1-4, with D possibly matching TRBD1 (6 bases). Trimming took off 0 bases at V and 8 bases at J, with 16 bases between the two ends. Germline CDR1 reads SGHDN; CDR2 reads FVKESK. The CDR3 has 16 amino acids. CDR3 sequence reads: CASSQDLRGFGEKLFF. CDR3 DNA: TGTGCCAGCAGCCAAGATCTAAGGGGGTTCGGAGAAAAACTGTTTTTT.

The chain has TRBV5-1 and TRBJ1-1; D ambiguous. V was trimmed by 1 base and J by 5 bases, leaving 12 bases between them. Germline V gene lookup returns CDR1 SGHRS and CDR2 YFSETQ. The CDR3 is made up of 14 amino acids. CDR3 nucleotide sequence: TGCGCCAGCAGCTTGTTAGGGATGGGGACTGAAGCTTTCTTT. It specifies CASSLLGMGTEAFF. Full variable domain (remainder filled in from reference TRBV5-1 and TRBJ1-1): KAGVTQTPRYLIKTRGQQVTLSCSPISGHRSVSWYQQTPGQGLQFLFEYFSETQRNKGNFPGRFSGRQFSNSRSEMNVSTLELGDSALYLCASSLLGMGTEAFFGQGTRLTVV.

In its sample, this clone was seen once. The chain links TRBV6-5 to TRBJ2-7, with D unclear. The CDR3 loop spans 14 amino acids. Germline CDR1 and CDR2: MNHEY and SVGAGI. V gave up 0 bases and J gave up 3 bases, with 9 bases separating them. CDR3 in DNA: TGTGCCAGCAGTTACTCGTCCCGAGGCTACGAGCAGTACTTC. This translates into CASSYSSRGYEQYF.

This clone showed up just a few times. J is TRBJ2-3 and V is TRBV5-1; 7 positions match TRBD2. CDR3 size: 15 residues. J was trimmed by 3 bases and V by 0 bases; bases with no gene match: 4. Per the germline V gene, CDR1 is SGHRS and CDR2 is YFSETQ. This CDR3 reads CASSLGLAETDTQYF. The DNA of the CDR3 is TGCGCCAGCAGCTTGGGACTAGCCGAGACAGATACGCAGTATTTT.

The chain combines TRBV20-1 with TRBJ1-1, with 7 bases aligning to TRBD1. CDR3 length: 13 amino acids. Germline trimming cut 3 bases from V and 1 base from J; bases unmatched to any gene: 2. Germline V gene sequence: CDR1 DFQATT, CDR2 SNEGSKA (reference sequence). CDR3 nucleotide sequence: TGCAGTGCTAGTCAGGGGGAGAACACTGAAGCTTTCTTT. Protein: CSASQGENTEAFF.

The CDR3 here is CASSDPSSREGGTTSTDTQYF. The DNA for the CDR3 is TGTGCCAGCAGTGATCCCAGTAGCCGTGAGGGGGGGACGACTAGCACAGATACGCAGTATTTT. The chain has TRBV2 and TRBJ2-3; D perhaps matches TRBD2 (7 bases). Germline assignment: CDR1 SNHLY and CDR2 FYNNEI. This CDR3 contains 21 residues. Trimming removed 3 bases from V and 0 bases from J, with 28 bases in between.

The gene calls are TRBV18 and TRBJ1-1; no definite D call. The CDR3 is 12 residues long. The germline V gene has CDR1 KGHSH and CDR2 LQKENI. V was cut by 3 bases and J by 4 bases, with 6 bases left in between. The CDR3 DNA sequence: TGTGCCAGCTCACCTCTGGGCACTGAAGCTTTCTTT. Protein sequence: CASSPLGTEAFF.

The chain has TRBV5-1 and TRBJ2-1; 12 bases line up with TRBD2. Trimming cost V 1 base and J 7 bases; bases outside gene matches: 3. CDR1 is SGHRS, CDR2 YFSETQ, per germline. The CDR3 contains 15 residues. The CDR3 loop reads CASSLLAGGQNEQFF. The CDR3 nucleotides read TGCGCCAGCAGCTTGCTAGCGGGGGGGCAAAATGAGCAGTTCTTC.

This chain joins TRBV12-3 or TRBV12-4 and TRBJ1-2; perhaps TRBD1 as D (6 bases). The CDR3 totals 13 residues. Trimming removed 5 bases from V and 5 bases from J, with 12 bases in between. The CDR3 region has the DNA TGTGCCAGCAGTACAAGAGGGGGATATGGCTACACCTTC. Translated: CASSTRGGYGYTF.

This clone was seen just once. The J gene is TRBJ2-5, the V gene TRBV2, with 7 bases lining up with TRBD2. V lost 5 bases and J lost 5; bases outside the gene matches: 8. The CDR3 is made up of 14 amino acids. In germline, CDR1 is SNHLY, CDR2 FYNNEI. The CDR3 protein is CASSPGTNMETQYF. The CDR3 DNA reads TGTGCCAGCAGTCCCGGGACTAACATGGAGACCCAGTACTTC.

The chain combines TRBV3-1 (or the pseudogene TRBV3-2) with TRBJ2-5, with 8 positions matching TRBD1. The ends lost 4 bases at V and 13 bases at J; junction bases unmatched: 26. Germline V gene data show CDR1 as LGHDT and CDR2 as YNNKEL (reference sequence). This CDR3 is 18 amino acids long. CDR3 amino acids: CASSPYQGASPSLRAGYF. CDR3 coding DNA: TGTGCCAGCAGCCCGTATCAGGGGGCCAGCCCTTCCCTCAGGGCTGGGTACTTC.

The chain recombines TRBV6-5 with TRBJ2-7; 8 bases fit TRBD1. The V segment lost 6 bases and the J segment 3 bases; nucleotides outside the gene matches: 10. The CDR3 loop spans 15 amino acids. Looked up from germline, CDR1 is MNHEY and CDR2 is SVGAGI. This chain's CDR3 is CASRPSGTGLYEQYF. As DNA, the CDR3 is TGTGCCAGCAGACCATCCGGGACAGGTCTCTACGAGCAGTACTTC.

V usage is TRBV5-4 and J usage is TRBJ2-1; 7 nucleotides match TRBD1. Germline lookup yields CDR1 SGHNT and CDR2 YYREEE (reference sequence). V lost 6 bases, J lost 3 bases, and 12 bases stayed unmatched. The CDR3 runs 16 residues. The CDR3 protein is CASTRPGTDRYNEQFF. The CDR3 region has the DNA TGTGCCAGCACCCGCCCGGGGACAGACCGCTACAATGAGCAGTTCTTC.

The CDR3 region is CASSPHRGMGSDTQYF. Written as DNA, the CDR3 is TGTGCCAGCAGCCCGCACAGGGGAATGGGCTCAGATACGCAGTATTTT. The V gene is TRBV7-3, the J gene TRBJ2-3, with 7 positions matching TRBD1. Trimming took 5 bases from V and 4 from J; bases not matched to a gene: 12. Per the germline V gene, CDR1 is SGHTA and CDR2 is FQGTGA. CDR3 length: 16 amino acids.

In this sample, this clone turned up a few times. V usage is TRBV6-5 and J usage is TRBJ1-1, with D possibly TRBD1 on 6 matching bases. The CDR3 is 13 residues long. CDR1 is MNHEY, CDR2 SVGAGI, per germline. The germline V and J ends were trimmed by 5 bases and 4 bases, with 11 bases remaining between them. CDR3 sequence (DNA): TGTGCCAGCAGTACAGGGCCTGTCACTGAAGCTTTCTTT. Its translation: CASSTGPVTEAFF.

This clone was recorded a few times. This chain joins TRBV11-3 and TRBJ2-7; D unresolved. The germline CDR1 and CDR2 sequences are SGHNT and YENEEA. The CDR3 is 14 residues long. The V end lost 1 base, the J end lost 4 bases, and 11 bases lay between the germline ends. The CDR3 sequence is CASSLGGKRYEQYF. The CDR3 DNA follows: TGTGCCAGCAGCTTAGGGGGAAAGAGGTACGAGCAGTACTTC.